The next 28 T cell receptor beta chains were all read from a single sample in a study of tumor-infiltrating lymphocytes in primary liver carcinoma. Reverse transcription of around 500 ng total RNA with a constant-region primer produced TCR beta cDNA. It was through three nested multiplex PCR rounds of slightly modified ARM-PCR that TCR beta libraries arose. Primers for the first two PCR rounds were TRBV1-TRBV30 forward primers and a C-beta reverse primer (approximately 10 cycles per round). TCRdb re-called the multiplex PCR reads with MiXCR, one entry per CDR3 protein. The sample contains 250,000 to 350,000 distinct CDR3 sequences, almost 60% of which appear only once. Out of unsorted whole blood came the blood RNA, and germline DNA was extracted as well. The sequencing input was peripheral blood. The source of these receptors is a woman in her twenties or thirties with primary liver carcinoma and hepatitis B virus infection.

At least ten counts were recorded for this clonotype. The chain employs TRBV29-1 and TRBJ2-3; the match to TRBD2 covers 8 bases. Trimming at V came to 6 bases and at J to 1 base, leaving 3 bases not matched to a gene. The CDR3 length is 13 residues. The germline V gene encodes CDR1 SQVTM and CDR2 ANQGSEA. The CDR3: CSVMTSGTDTQYF. CDR3 DNA: TGCAGCGTCATGACTAGCGGCACAGATACGCAGTATTTT.

As to this clonotype: A junction end diverges from the germline sequence, so it may reflect a read error. V and J are TRBV4-3 and TRBJ2-7, with 14 nucleotides matching TRBD2. The CDR3 length is 18 residues. The germline V gene encodes CDR1 LGHNA and CDR2 YSLEER. The DNA for the CDR3 is TGCGCCAGCAGCAAAGAGTGGGGGACTAGCGGGAGTGGGTACGAGCAGTACTTC. Translation gives CASSKEWGTSGSGYEQYF.

In this sample, this clonotype turned up once. The rearrangement joins TRBV10-3 to TRBJ2-7, with TRBD1 matching over 10 bases. Losses at the gene ends were 6 bases for V and 4 bases for J; bases not matched to a gene: 12. Germline V gives CDR1 ENHRY, CDR2 SYGVKD. The CDR3 runs 16 residues. The CDR3 here is CAISEPGQGKIYEQYF. The CDR3 nucleotides read TGTGCCATCAGCGAACCGGGACAGGGGAAGATTTACGAGCAGTACTTC.

On this clonotype itself: The conserved closing phenylalanine or tryptophan is absent in this CDR3, likely reflecting a read error. This sequence joins TRBV29-1 and TRBJ2-7; D might be TRBD1 (5 bases). This CDR3 is built from 12 residues. Germline V gene sequence: CDR1 SQVTM, CDR2 ANQGSEA. V was clipped by 5 bases and J by 5 bases, with 13 bases between them. The DNA of the CDR3 is TGCAGCGTTATCAGGGTCTCGGACGAGCAGTACCTC. This sequence encodes CSVIRVSDEQYL.

CDR3 sequence (DNA): TGTGCCAGCAGTTCCCCGGCAGTCATGACCACTGAAGCTTTCTTT. This translates into CASSSPAVMTTEAFF. V and J are TRBV6-5 and TRBJ1-1; D uncertain. V was pared by 4 bases and J by 4 bases, with 16 bases between. The CDR3 length is 15 residues. CDR1 is MNHEY, CDR2 SVGAGI, per germline.

A few counts support this clonotype. CDR3 region: CASRRRDPTGEQFF. The CDR3 region has the DNA TGTGCCAGCAGACGCCGGGACCCAACGGGTGAGCAGTTCTTC. The chain carries TRBV6-5 and TRBJ2-1; possibly TRBD1 or TRBD2 for D (5 bases each). In germline, CDR1 is MNHEY, CDR2 SVGAGI. Trimming removed 6 bases from V and 9 bases from J, with 18 bases in between. CDR3 size: 14 residues.

Concerning this clonotype: A much larger clone sits a single nucleotide away, making a read error possible. The chain uses TRBV4-1 and TRBJ2-1; D is unclear. The CDR3 totals 15 residues. V lost 0 bases to trimming and J lost 8 bases, with 14 bases between them. Germline lookup yields CDR1 MGHRA and CDR2 YSYEKL. CDR3 sequence: CASSQDPRLQYEQFF. CDR3 bases: TGCGCCAGCAGCCAAGATCCTCGACTCCAGTATGAGCAGTTCTTC.

The table lists this clonotype with a few counts. The gene calls are TRBV6-1 and TRBJ1-5; possibly TRBD1 for D (5 bases). Trimming took 4 bases from V and 10 from J, leaving 23 bases between them. This CDR3 contains 16 residues. Germline V gene data show CDR1 as MNHNS and CDR2 as SASEGT. CDR3 coding DNA: TGTGCCAGCAGTGCACCCATAGGGACCGATGATAACCCCCAGCATTTT. This translates into CASSAPIGTDDNPQHF.

The gene calls are TRBV19 and TRBJ1-5; perhaps TRBD1 as D (6 bases). V lost 5 bases to trimming and J lost 0 bases, with 11 bases between them. The CDR3 has 15 residues. From germline, CDR1 is LNHDA and CDR2 SQIVND (reference sequence). CDR3 bases: TGTGCCAGTAGTCTGACAGGTTTTAGCAATCAGCCCCAGCATTTT. Its translation is CASSLTGFSNQPQHF.

The chain recombines TRBV11-2 with TRBJ2-1; TRBD2 agrees at 9 bases. The germline V gene has CDR1 SGHAT and CDR2 FQNNGV. This CDR3 comprises 14 residues. Trimming at V came to 2 bases and at J to 15 bases, leaving 11 bases not matched to a gene. The CDR3 DNA is TGTGCCAGCAGCTTAAGATCCCGCGGGAGGGCGGGGTTCTTC. Protein product: CASSLRSRGRAGFF.

On this clonotype itself: A junction end diverges from the germline sequence, so it may reflect a read error. The rearrangement uses TRBV11-2 and TRBJ2-2; 8 nucleotides agree with TRBD2. This CDR3 contains 15 residues. Per germline, CDR1 SGHAT and CDR2 FQNNGV. This CDR3 is CVSSFWTGGDGELFF. In DNA form, the CDR3 reads TGTGTCAGCAGCTTTTGGACGGGAGGGGACGGGGAGCTGTTTTTC. The whole variable domain, remainder taken from reference TRBV11-2 and TRBJ2-2, is EAGVAQSPRYKIIEKRQSVAFWCNPISGHATLYWYQQILGQGPKLLIQFQNNGVVDDSQLPKDRFSAERLKGVDSTLKIQPAKLEDSAVYLCVSSFWTGGDGELFFGEGSRLTVL.

This clonotype has just a few counts. CDR3 loop: CASSVRVSGRSHETQYF. In DNA, the CDR3 is TGTGCCAGCAGCGTGAGGGTGTCGGGGAGGTCTCACGAGACCCAGTACTTC. This chain connects TRBV5-6 to TRBJ2-5; the D gene is possibly TRBD2 (6 bases). This CDR3 spans 17 amino acids. Trimming removed 4 bases from V and 5 bases from J, with 24 bases in between. The germline V gene has CDR1 SGHDT and CDR2 YYEEEE.

This clonotype showed up many times. The V and J genes are TRBV6-1 and TRBJ2-3; D tentatively reads TRBD1 or TRBD2 (5 bases each). In germline, CDR1 is MNHNS, CDR2 SASEGT. Trimming took off 7 bases at V and 5 bases at J, with 16 bases between the two ends. There are 14 residues in the CDR3. CDR3 in amino acids: CASKGAGAGDTQYF. In DNA, the CDR3 is TGTGCCAGCAAGGGAGCCGGGGCGGGAGATACGCAGTATTTT.

This clonotype was picked up one time. This likely comes from a read error, as the CDR3 has no conserved phenylalanine or tryptophan at its end. The rearrangement links TRBV6-2 or TRBV6-3 to TRBJ2-1, with TRBD2 matching over 7 bases. The germline V gene encodes CDR1 MNHEY and CDR2 SVGEGT. Trimming at V came to 6 bases and at J to 8 bases, leaving 10 bases not matched to a gene. The CDR3 consists of 14 residues. CDR3 sequence reads: CASSRGLGSDEQFS. CDR3 coding DNA: TGTGCCAGCAGCAGAGGACTAGGCAGCGATGAGCAGTTCTCC.

This chain uses TRBV10-3 with TRBJ2-7; D not resolved. The V end lost 3 bases, the J end lost 5 bases, and 11 bases lay between the germline ends. Germline loops: CDR1 ENHRY, CDR2 SYGVKD. CDR3 length equals 13 residues. The CDR3 DNA is TGTGCCATCAGTGATGAAGGCCCCCACGAGCAGTACTTC. Translated: CAISDEGPHEQYF.

This clonotype was recorded a few times. V and J are TRBV7-9 and TRBJ2-5, with D possibly TRBD2 on 5 matching bases. The germline V gene encodes CDR1 SEHNR and CDR2 FQNEAQ (reference sequence). The V end lost 5 bases, the J end lost 5 bases, and 18 bases lay between the germline ends. This CDR3 has 15 amino acids. CDR3 loop: CASSPYGRRPETQYF. CDR3 bases: TGTGCCAGCAGCCCCTATGGGAGACGACCGGAGACCCAGTACTTC.

Remarks on this clonotype: The junction departs from the called germline gene at one end, perhaps through a read error. The chain couples TRBV6-5 to TRBJ2-7; no firm D call. The CDR3 sequence is 15 residues long. Germline assignment: CDR1 MNHEY and CDR2 SVGAGI. CDR3 sequence (DNA): TGTGCCAGCGGTTACTCGAACGCTGCGAGGTCCGAGCAGTACTTC. It specifies CASGYSNAARSEQYF.

The chain links TRBV5-4 to TRBJ2-7; D is possibly TRBD1 (6 bases). V was clipped by 5 bases and J by 6 bases, with 24 bases between them. This CDR3 has 16 amino acids. Germline CDR1 and CDR2: SGHNT and YYREEE (reference sequence). CDR3 amino acids: CASSPDLGTSLSEQYF. The CDR3 nucleotides are TGTGCCAGCAGTCCAGACCTCGGGACATCTCTTTCCGAGCAGTACTTC.

This clonotype is categorized as medium-sized (0.01 to 0.1%). The V call is TRBV11-2, the J call TRBJ1-1; the D is unclear. With 2 bases removed from V and 7 bases from J, the gap between germline ends came to 8 bases. Germline CDR1 reads SGHAT; CDR2 reads FQNNGV. The CDR3 totals 12 residues. This CDR3 reads CASSLNRIEAFF. In nucleotides, the CDR3 is TGTGCCAGCAGCTTAAACAGAATTGAAGCTTTCTTT.

A remark on this clonotype: A much bigger clone sits one base away, suggesting this may be a read error. The genes are TRBV14 and TRBJ1-1; D unclear. Per the germline V gene, CDR1 is SGHDN and CDR2 is FVKESK. This CDR3 has 13 amino acids. The chain's CDR3 is CVSSQELNTEAFF. The CDR3 DNA follows: TGTGTCAGCAGCCAAGAACTGAACACTGAAGCTTTCTTT.

As regards this clonotype: Given the absence of the conserved phenylalanine or tryptophan at the CDR3 end, a read error is likely. The chain joins TRBV11-2 to TRBJ2-3; D is unclear. The germline V and J ends were trimmed by 5 bases and 10 bases, with 16 bases remaining between them. The germline V gene has CDR1 SGHAT and CDR2 FQNNGV. The CDR3 runs to 13 residues. The CDR3 here is CASSVIEQNPQYY. CDR3 coding DNA: TGTGCCAGCAGCGTAATCGAACAGAATCCGCAGTATTAT.

This rearrangement joins TRBV5-6 to TRBJ1-1; D uncertain. Deletions cut 5 bases from V and 5 bases from J, with 10 bases between. The CDR3 is 12 amino acids. Germline V gene data show CDR1 as SGHDT and CDR2 as YYEEEE. The CDR3 DNA follows: TGTGCCAGCAGTCGCCTTGTAACTGAAGCTTTCTTT. This translates into CASSRLVTEAFF.

In its sample, this clonotype was seen a few times. The chain has TRBV12-3 or TRBV12-4 and TRBJ2-2, with D possibly being TRBD1 (6 bases). The CDR3 runs 14 residues. V gave up 6 bases and J gave up 6 bases, with 14 bases separating them. CDR3 in DNA: TGTGCCAGCAGACCAAGACAGGCCTCCGGGGAGCTGTTTTTT. Its translation: CASRPRQASGELFF.

To note about this clonotype: A read error is likely, as this CDR3 ends without the conserved phenylalanine or tryptophan. The J gene is TRBJ2-4, the V gene TRBV12-3 or TRBV12-4; D ambiguous. The germline V and J ends were trimmed by 9 bases and 4 bases, with 19 bases remaining between them. This CDR3 has 15 residues. CDR3: CARSAHSPVKNIQYL. In DNA form, the CDR3 reads TGTGCCAGAAGTGCCCACTCACCCGTTAAAAACATTCAGTACCTC.

This clonotype was detected many times. DNA for the CDR3: TGTGCCAGCAGCTTAGCAGGGTCTAAGGGAGAGCAGTTCTTC. Protein sequence: CASSLAGSKGEQFF. V is TRBV11-3 and J is TRBJ2-1, with D maybe TRBD1 (5 bases). The CDR3 is 14 residues long. With 1 base removed from V and 10 bases from J, the gap between germline ends came to 14 bases. CDR1 is SGHNT and CDR2 is YENEEA in the germline V gene.

Ten or more counts support this clonotype. V gene TRBV11-3 combines with J gene TRBJ2-1; D might be TRBD2 (5 bases). This CDR3 comprises 16 residues. Germline lookup yields CDR1 SGHNT and CDR2 YENEEA. V was cut by 5 bases and J by 3 bases, with 17 bases left in between. CDR3: CASSPLGRADYNEQFF. CDR3 nucleotide sequence: TGTGCCAGCAGCCCTTTGGGGAGAGCGGACTACAATGAGCAGTTCTTC.

With regard to this clonotype: Because the CDR3 is missing its conserved closing phenylalanine or tryptophan, this is likely a read error. The gene calls are TRBV11-2 and TRBJ2-3; 11 bases fit TRBD2. This CDR3 has 16 amino acids. CDR1 is SGHAT and CDR2 is FQNNGV in the germline V gene. The V segment lost 4 bases and the J segment 7 bases; nucleotides outside the gene matches: 10. CDR3 bases: TGTGCCAGCAGCTACCTAGCGGGAGGAACTACAAATACGCAGTATTTG. Protein: CASSYLAGGTTNTQYL.

The rearrangement uses TRBV7-8 and TRBJ2-1; TRBD2 agrees at 8 bases. The CDR3 is made up of 18 amino acids. Germline V gives CDR1 SGHVS, CDR2 FQNEAQ. The J segment lost 0 bases and the V segment lost 5 bases, leaving 12 bases of the junction unmatched. CDR3 in amino acids: CASSHPRRLAGSYNEQFF. CDR3 DNA: TGTGCCAGCAGCCATCCACGGCGGCTAGCGGGCTCCTACAATGAGCAGTTCTTC. The complete variable domain, with remaining parts taken from reference TRBV7-8 and TRBJ2-1, reads GAGVSQSPRYKVAKRGQDVALRCDPISGHVSLFWYQQALGQGPEFLTYFQNEAQLDKSGLPSDRFFAERPEGSVSTLKIQRTQQEDSAVYLCASSHPRRLAGSYNEQFFGPGTRLTVL.